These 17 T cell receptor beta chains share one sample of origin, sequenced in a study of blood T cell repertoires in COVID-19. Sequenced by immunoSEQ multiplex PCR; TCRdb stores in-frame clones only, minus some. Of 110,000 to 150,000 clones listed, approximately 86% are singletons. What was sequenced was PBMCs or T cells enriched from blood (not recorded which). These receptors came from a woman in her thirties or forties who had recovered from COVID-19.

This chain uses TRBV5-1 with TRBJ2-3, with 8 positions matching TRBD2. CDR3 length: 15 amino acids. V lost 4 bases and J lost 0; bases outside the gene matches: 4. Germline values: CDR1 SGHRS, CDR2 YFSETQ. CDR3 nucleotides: TGCGCCAGCAGCAGTAGCGGGGTGAGCACAGATACGCAGTATTTT. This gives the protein CASSSSGVSTDTQYF.

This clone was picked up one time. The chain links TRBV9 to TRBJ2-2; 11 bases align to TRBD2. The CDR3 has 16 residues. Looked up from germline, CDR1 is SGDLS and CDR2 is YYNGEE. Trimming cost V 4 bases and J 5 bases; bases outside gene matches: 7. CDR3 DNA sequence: TGTGCCAGCAGCCCCACTAGCGGGAGAAAAACCGGGGAGCTGTTTTTT. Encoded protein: CASSPTSGRKTGELFF.

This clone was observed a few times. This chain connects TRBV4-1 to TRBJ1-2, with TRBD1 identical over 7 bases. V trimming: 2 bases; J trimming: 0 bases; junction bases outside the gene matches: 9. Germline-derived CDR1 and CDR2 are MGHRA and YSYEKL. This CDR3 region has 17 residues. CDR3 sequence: CASSQYTGAGTNYGYTF. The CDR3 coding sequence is TGCGCCAGCAGCCAATACACAGGGGCCGGTACTAACTATGGCTACACCTTC.

CDR3 DNA: TGCGCCAGCAGCCAAGATCAACTAGCGGTCAGGTCCCAGTACTTC. The encoded protein is CASSQDQLAVRSQYF. V usage is TRBV4-1 and J usage is TRBJ2-5, with 8 bases identical to TRBD2. The length of the CDR3 is 15 residues. Germline V gene lookup returns CDR1 MGHRA and CDR2 YSYEKL. Trimming removed 0 bases from V and 9 bases from J; junction bases left unmatched: 9.

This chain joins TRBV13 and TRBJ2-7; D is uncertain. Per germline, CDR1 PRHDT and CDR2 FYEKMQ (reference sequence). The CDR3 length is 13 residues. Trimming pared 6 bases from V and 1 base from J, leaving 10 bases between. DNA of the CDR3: TGTGCCAGCAGAGCCACAGAATCCTACGAGCAGTACTTC. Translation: CASRATESYEQYF.

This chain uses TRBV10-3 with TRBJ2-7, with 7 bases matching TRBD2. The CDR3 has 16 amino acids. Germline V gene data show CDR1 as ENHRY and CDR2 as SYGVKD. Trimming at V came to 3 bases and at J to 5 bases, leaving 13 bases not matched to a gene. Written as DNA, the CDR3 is TGTGCCATCAGTGAAAGGGCGGGGGAGAGCGGCCACGAGCAGTACTTC. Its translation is CAISERAGESGHEQYF.

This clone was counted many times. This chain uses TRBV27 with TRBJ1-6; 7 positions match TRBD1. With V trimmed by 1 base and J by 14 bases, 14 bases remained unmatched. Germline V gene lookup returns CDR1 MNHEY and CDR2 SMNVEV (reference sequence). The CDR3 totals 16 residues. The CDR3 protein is CASSLWTGREILSLHF. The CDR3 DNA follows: TGTGCCAGCAGTTTATGGACAGGTCGGGAAATTTTATCCCTCCACTTT.

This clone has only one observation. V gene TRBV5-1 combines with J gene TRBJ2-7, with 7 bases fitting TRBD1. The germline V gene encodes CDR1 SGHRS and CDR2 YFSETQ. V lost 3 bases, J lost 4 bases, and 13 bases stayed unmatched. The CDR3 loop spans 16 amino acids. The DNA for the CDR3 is TGCGCCAGCAGCTCGTCGGTCGACAGGGTGAGGTACGAGCAGTACTTC. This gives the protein CASSSSVDRVRYEQYF.

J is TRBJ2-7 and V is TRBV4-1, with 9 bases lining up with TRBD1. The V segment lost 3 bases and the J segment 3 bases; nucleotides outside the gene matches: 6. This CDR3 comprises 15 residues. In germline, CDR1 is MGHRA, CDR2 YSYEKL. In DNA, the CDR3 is TGCGCCAGCAGCCAGGTTCCGGGACAGGGCTACGAGCAGTACTTC. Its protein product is CASSQVPGQGYEQYF.

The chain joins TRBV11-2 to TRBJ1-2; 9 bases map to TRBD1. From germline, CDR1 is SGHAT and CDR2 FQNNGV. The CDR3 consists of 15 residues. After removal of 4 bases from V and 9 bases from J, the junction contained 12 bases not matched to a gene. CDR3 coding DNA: TGTGCCAGCAGCTCGGACAGGGGCCTGGAGGGTCGCTACACCTTC. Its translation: CASSSDRGLEGRYTF.

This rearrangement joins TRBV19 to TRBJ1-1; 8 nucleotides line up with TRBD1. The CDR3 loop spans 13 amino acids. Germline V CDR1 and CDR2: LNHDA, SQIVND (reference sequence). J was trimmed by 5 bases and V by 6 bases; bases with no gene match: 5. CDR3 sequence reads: CASRQGAGTEAFF. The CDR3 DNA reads TGTGCCAGTAGGCAGGGGGCAGGGACTGAAGCTTTCTTT. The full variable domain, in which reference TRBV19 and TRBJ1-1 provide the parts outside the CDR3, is DGGITQSPKYLFRKEGQNVTLSCEQNLNHDAMYWYRQDPGQGLRLIYYSQIVNDFQKGDIAEGYSVSREKKESFPLTVTSAQKNPTAFYLCASRQGAGTEAFFGQGTRLTVV.

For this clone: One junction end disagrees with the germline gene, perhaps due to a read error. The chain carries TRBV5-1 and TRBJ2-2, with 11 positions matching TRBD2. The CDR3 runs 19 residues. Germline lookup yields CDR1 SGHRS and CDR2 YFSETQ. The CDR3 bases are TGCGCCCGCAGCTCGGTGGTAGCGGGGGGGTCAACAAACACCGGGGAGCTGTTTTTT. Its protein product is CARSSVVAGGSTNTGELFF.

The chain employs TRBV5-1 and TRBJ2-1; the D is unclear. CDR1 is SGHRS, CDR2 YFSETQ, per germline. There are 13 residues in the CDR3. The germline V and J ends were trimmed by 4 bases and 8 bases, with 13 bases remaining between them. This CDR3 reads CASSMAPSYEQFF. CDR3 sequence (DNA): TGCGCCAGCAGCATGGCCCCTTCTTATGAGCAGTTCTTC.

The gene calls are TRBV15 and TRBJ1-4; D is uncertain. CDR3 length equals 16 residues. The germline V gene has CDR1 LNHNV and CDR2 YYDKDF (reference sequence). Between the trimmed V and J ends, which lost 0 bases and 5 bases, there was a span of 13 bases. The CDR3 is CATSRDRRGPNEKLFF. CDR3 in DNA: TGTGCCACCAGCAGAGATCGAAGAGGGCCGAATGAAAAACTGTTTTTT.

The CDR3, as DNA: TGTGCCAGCAGTCGGGACAGGACCCTCTCCTACGAGCAGTACTTC. This translates into CASSRDRTLSYEQYF. V is TRBV6-5 and J is TRBJ2-7; 8 bases are shared with TRBD1. V lost 5 bases, J lost 0 bases, and 6 bases stayed unmatched. The CDR3 sequence is 15 residues long. CDR1 and CDR2 from the germline V gene are MNHEY and SVGAGI.

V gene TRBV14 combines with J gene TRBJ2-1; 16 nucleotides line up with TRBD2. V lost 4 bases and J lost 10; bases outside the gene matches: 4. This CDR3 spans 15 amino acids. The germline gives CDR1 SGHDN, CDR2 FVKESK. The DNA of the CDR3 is TGTGCCAGCAGCCGCGGGACTAGCGGGAGGGCCGAGCAGTTCTTC. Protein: CASSRGTSGRAEQFF.

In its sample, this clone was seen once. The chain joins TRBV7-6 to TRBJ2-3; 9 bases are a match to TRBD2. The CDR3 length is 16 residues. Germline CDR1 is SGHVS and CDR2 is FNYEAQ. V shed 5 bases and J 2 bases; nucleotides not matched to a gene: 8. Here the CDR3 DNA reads TGTGCCAGCAGCCCCTGGACTAGCGAATACACAGATACGCAGTATTTT. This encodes CASSPWTSEYTDTQYF.